This T cell receptor (beta chain) was sequenced in a study of blood T cell repertoires in COVID-19. Germline V gene data show CDR1 as SGDLS and CDR2 as YYNGEE. Germline trimming cut 3 bases from V and 4 bases from J; bases unmatched to any gene: 8. CDR3 size: 15 residues. Recruitment covered about two dozen US areas and drew participants whose ages spanned about 18 to 89 years. Assignments of participants to cohorts depended upon their own reported clinical history. Sequenced by immunoSEQ multiplex PCR; TCRdb stores in-frame clones only, minus some. The sample includes more than 200,000 clones, about nine tenths seen only once; the top ten take 3.5% to 4.5%.

This TCR was sampled from a woman aged 25 to 39 with acute COVID-19. Sequenced: PBMCs or T cells enriched from blood (not recorded which). The chain couples TRBV9 to TRBJ1-2; 8 bases agree with TRBD1. The CDR3 coding sequence is TGTGCCAGCAGCGATAACAGGGGGTCTGGCTATGGCTACACCTTC. Protein sequence: CASSDNRGSGYGYTF. The whole variable domain, remainder taken from reference TRBV9 and TRBJ1-2, is DSGVTQTPKHLITATGQRVTLRCSPRSGDLSVYWYQQSLDQGLQFLIQYYNGEERAKGNILERFSAQQFPDLHSELNLSSLELGDSALYFCASSDNRGSGYGYTFGSGTRLTVV.